This note documents a single T cell receptor beta chain sequence. The specificity of this receptor is unknown. Base qualities were left out, and no much larger clone turns up one base away. The germline V gene sets CDR1 to MNHEY and CDR2 to SVGAGI. A distance of 13 bases separates the germline ends of V and J, which lose 7 bases and 7 bases respectively. The CDR3 starts with the cysteine, ends with the phenylalanine, and has 13 residues. Only the CDR3 DNA is retained, 39 bases long and in frame from the first base. This entry is derived from a study of T cell responses to AZD1222 COVID-19 vaccine (dated by TCRdb to the early 2020s). Background on the whole study: AZD1222 recipients given second doses at about 4 weeks or at about 12 weeks were pooled, since spike-specific TCR depth and breadth were not found to differ between the two schedules. TCR sequencing was performed for 230 to 250 trial participants, of whom 200 to 220 were given two doses of AZD1222 and some 25 were given two doses of MenACWY control vaccine. Trial participants were enrolled into age subgroups of 18-55, 56-69 and 70-plus years, which contained approximately 150, 28 and 58 TCR-sequenced participants, respectively.

This specimen's time point label, per the study, means: baseline before first vaccination. The vaccinee samples were drawn from two UK trials, COV001 and COV002, one of which was a single-blind randomized controlled phase 2/3 trial testing AZD1222 (ChAdOx1 nCoV-19) in healthy adults. For TCRbeta chain sequencing, PBMC samples were collected from trial participants at day 0 and at day 28 after the second dose. The CDR3 regions of human TCRbeta chains were subjected to immunosequencing. The study's own analysis went as follows. TCRs in the repertoires were compared against a reference library of SARS-CoV-2-specific TCRs that had been generated with the MIRA antigen-specificity platform. Breadth was defined as the fraction of unique TCRs that were SARS-CoV-2-associated, and depth was defined as the fraction of total T cells that were SARS-CoV-2-associated. Each spike-specific TCR was assigned to its reactive spike region and to a CD4 or CD8 class using the MIRA data. Log10-transformed breadth and depth values were compared by one-way ANOVA with Sidak's multiple comparisons tests. As stored in TCRdb, this immuneACCESS dataset retains in-frame rearrangements with V and J assigned. A fraction of the clones does not appear; measured against another copy, unresolved V genes explain less than half of the discrepancy, and the remainder lacks a known reason. V and J calls and clone size follow that table, whereas D and trimming were derived from the DNA. Counted in this sample were about 150,000 clones; roughly 90% of them appeared once. The ten largest clones take up more than 1.2% of the sample.

The study at large found these results: Participants were mostly white British and included more females than males, and it was suggested by the authors that clonal diversity may have been underestimated. Epitopes outside the regions mutated in the B.1.351 and B.1.1.7 variants were reportedly recognized by nearly half of the unique spike-specific TCRs. Conclusions about previously exposed vaccinees were limited because only six or seven AZD1222 recipients were SARS-CoV-2 seropositive at baseline. In the small 56-69-year group, the increase in depth fell short of significance, most likely because of low power. The vaccine-associated CD4 TCRs covered the entire spike protein, and the dominant responses fell in regions 160-218 and 743-854. After two AZD1222 doses, both the breadth and the depth of spike-specific TCRs were significantly higher than at day 0 and than in MenACWY recipients. Because no day 14 peak-response samples were available, the repertoires could be characterized only after the peak T cell response.

The sequence derives from an adult in good health. Sequencing was performed on peripheral blood, taken on day 0 of AZD1222 vaccination. Recombination connected TRBV6-5 to TRBJ1-4; TRBD1 is a weak D gene call, 5 bases matching. The sequence in DNA is TGTGCCAGCATAAGGGGTTTTGGTGAAAAACTGTTTTTT. Translation gives CASIRGFGEKLFF.